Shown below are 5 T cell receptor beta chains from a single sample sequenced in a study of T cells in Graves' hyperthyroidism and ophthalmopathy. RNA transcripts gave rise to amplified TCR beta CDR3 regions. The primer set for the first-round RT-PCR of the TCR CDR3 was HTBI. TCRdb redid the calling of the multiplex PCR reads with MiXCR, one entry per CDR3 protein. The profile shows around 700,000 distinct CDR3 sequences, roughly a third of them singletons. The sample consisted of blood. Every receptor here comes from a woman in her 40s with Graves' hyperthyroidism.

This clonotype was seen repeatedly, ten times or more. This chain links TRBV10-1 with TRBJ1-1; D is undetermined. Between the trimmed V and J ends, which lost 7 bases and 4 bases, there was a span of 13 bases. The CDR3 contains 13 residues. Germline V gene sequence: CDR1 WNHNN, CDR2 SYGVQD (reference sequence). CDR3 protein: CASNPRAGTEAFF. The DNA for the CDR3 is TGCGCCAGCAATCCCCGAGCCGGCACTGAAGCTTTCTTT.

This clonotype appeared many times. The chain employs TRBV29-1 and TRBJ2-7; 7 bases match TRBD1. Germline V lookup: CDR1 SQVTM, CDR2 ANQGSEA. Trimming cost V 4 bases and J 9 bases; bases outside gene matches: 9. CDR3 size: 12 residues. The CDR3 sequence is CSVGGDREAQYF. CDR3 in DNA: TGCAGCGTTGGGGGTGACAGGGAAGCGCAGTACTTC.

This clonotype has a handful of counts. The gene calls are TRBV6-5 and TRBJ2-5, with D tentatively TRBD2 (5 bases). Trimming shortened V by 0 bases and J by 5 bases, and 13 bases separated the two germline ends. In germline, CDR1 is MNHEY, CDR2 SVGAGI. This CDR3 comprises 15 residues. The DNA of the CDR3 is TGTGCCAGCAGTTACTCCCCCCGGGATGTTGAGACCCAGTACTTC. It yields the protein CASSYSPRDVETQYF.

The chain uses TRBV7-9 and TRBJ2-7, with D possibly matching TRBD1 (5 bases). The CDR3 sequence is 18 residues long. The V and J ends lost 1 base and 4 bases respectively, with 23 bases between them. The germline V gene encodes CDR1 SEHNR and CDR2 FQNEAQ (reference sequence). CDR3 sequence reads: CASSLVRSGPTPSYEQYF. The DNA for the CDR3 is TGTGCCAGCAGCTTAGTTAGGTCAGGGCCCACCCCAAGTTACGAGCAGTACTTC.

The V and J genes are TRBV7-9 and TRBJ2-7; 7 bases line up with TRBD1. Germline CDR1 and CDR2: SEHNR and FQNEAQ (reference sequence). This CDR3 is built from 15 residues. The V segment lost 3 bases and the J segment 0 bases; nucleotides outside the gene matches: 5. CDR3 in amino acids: CASSFAGGDSYEQYF. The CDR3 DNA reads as TGTGCCAGCAGCTTTGCAGGGGGAGACTCCTACGAGCAGTACTTC.